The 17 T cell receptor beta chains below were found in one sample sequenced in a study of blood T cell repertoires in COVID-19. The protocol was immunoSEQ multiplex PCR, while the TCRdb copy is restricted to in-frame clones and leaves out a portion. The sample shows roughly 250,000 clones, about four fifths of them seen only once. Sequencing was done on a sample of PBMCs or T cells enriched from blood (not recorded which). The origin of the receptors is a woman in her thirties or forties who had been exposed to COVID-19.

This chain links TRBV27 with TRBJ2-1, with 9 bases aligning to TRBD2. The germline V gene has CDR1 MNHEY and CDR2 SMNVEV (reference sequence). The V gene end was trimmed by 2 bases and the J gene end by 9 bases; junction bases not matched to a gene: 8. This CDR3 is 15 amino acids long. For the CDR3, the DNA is TGTGCCAGCAGTTTAGGGACTAGCTTTCGGGGTGAGCAGTTCTTC. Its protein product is CASSLGTSFRGEQFF.

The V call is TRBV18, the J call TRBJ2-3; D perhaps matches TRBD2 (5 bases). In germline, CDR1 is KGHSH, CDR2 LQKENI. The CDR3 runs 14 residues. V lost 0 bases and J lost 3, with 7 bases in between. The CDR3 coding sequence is TGTGCCAGCTCACCACCGGGAGAGACAGATACGCAGTATTTT. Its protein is CASSPPGETDTQYF. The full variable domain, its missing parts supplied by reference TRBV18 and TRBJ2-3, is NAGVMQNPRHLVRRRGQEARLRCSPMKGHSHVYWYRQLPEEGLKFMVYLQKENIIDESGMPKERFSAEFPKEGPSILRIQQVVRGDSAAYFCASSPPGETDTQYFGPGTRLTVL.

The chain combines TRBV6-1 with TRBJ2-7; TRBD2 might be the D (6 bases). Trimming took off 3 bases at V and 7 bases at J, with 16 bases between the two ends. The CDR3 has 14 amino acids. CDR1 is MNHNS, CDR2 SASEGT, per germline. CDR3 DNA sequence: TGTGCCAGCAGTGAGGGAGGTAGATCCCAGGAGCAGTACTTC. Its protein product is CASSEGGRSQEQYF.

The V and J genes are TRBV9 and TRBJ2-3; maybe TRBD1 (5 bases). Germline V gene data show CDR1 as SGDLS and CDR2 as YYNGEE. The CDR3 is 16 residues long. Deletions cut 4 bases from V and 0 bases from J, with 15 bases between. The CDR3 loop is CASSPPTATSTDTQYF. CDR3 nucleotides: TGTGCCAGCAGCCCCCCGACAGCGACTAGCACAGATACGCAGTATTTT.

CDR3 residues: CASRITRGGASGNTIYF. Written as DNA, the CDR3 is TGTGCCAGCAGAATAACCCGCGGGGGCGCCTCTGGAAACACCATATATTTT. The chain combines TRBV21-1 with TRBJ1-3. TRBV21-1 is termed a pseudogene. The CDR3 covers 17 residues.

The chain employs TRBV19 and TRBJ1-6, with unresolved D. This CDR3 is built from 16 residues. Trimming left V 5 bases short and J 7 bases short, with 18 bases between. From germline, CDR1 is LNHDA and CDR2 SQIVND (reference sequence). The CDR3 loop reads CASSPPVALRNSPLHF. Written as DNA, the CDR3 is TGTGCCAGTAGTCCTCCGGTAGCCTTACGGAATTCACCCCTCCACTTT. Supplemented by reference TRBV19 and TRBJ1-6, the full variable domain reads DGGITQSPKYLFRKEGQNVTLSCEQNLNHDAMYWYRQDPGQGLRLIYYSQIVNDFQKGDIAEGYSVSREKKESFPLTVTSAQKNPTAFYLCASSPPVALRNSPLHFGNGTRLTVT.

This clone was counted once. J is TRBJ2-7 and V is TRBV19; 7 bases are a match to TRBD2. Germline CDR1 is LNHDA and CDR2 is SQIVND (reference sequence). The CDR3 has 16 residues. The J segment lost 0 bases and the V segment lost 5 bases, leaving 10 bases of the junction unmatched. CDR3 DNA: TGTGCCAGTAGTCCAAGGACGGGGGGTAGCTCCTACGAGCAGTACTTC. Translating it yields CASSPRTGGSSYEQYF.

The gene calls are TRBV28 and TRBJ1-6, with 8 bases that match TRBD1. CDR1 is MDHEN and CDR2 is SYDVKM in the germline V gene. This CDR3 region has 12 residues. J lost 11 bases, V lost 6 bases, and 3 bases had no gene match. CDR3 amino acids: CASRTGDPPLHF. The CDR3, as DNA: TGTGCCAGCAGGACAGGGGATCCACCCCTCCACTTT. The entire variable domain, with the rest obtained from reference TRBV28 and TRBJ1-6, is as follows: DVKVTQSSRYLVKRTGEKVFLECVQDMDHENMFWYRQDPGLGLRLIYFSYDVKMKEKGDIPEGYSVSREKKERFSLILESASTNQTSMYLCASRTGDPPLHFGNGTRLTVT.

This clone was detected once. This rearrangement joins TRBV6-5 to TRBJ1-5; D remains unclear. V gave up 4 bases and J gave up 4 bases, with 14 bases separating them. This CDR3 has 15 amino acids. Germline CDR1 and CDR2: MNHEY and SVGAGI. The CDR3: CASSSRREANQPQHF. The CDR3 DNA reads TGTGCCAGCAGTTCCAGAAGGGAGGCAAATCAGCCCCAGCATTTT.

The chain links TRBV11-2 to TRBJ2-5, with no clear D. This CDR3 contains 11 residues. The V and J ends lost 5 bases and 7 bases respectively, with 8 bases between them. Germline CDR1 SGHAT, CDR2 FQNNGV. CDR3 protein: CASSGPGTQYF. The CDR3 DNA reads TGTGCCAGCAGCGGCCCAGGGACCCAGTACTTC.

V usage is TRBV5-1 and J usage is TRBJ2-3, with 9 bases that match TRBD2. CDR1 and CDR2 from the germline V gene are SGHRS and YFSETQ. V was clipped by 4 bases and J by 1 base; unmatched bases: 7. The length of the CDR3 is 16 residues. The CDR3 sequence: CASSRRASGGTDTQYF. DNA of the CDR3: TGCGCCAGCAGCCGGCGAGCTAGCGGGGGCACAGATACGCAGTATTTT. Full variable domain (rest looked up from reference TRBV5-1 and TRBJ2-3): KAGVTQTPRYLIKTRGQQVTLSCSPISGHRSVSWYQQTPGQGLQFLFEYFSETQRNKGNFPGRFSGRQFSNSRSEMNVSTLELGDSALYLCASSRRASGGTDTQYFGPGTRLTVL.

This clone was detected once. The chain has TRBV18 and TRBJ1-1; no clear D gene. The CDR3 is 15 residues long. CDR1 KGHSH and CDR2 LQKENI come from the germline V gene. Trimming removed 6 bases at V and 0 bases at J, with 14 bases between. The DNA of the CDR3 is TGTGCCAGCTCTCAAAGTCCGGGGATGAACACTGAAGCTTTCTTT. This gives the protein CASSQSPGMNTEAFF. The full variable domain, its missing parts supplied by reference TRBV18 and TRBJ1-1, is NAGVMQNPRHLVRRRGQEARLRCSPMKGHSHVYWYRQLPEEGLKFMVYLQKENIIDESGMPKERFSAEFPKEGPSILRIQQVVRGDSAAYFCASSQSPGMNTEAFFGQGTRLTVV.

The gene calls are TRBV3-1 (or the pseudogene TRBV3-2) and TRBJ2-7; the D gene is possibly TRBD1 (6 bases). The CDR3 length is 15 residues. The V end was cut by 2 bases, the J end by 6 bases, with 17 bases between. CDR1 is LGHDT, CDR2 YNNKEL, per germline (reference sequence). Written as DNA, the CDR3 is TGTGCCAGCAGCCAATTTCGGTCAGGGGCAGGCGAGCAGTACTTC. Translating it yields CASSQFRSGAGEQYF.

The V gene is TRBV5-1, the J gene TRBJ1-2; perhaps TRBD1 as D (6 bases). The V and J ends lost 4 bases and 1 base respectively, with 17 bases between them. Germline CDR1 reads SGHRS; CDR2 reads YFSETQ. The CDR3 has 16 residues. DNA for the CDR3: TGCGCCAGCAGCCTCTATGACAGGACCCTTAACTATGGCTACACCTTC. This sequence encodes CASSLYDRTLNYGYTF.

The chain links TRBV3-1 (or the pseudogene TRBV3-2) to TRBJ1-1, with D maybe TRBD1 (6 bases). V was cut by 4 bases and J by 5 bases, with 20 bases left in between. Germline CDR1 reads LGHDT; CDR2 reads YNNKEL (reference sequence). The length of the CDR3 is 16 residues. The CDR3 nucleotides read TGTGCCAGCAGCCCCCGTCGTGGGAGGGGGTGGACTGAAGCTTTCTTT. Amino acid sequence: CASSPRRGRGWTEAFF.

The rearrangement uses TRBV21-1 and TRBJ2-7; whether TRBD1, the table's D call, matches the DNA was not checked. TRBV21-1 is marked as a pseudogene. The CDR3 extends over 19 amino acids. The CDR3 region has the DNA TGTGCCAGCAGCAAAATGGCCCCAGGGTTGGCAGGGGGTTTTAACGAGCAGTACTTC. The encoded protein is CASSKMAPGLAGGFNEQYF.

DNA for the CDR3: TGCGCCAGCAGCAAGGGGGACTACACCTACGAGCAGTACTTC. The encoded protein is CASSKGDYTYEQYF. The V call is TRBV4-3, the J call TRBJ2-7, with D possibly matching TRBD2 (7 bases). V lost 5 bases and J lost 2, with 13 bases in between. CDR1 and CDR2 from the germline V gene are LGHNA and YSLEER. The CDR3 has 14 amino acids.